This TCR beta chain was sequenced during a study of cytomegalovirus exposure and HLA in healthy donors. Findings of the study overall: The Asian-associated ancestry cluster reportedly had fewer N-insertions than the approximately 670-donor mean in a later analysis. In all likelihood, a cluster of highly shared sequence variants was a sequencing artifact. Overall, roughly 160 TCR beta chains were annotated as cytomegalovirus-associated.

The germline V gene has CDR1 MNHEY and CDR2 SMNVEV (reference sequence). The CDR3 runs 14 residues. V lost 2 bases to trimming and J lost 0 bases, with 7 bases between them. About this clone: The target antigen is unknown. The sample holds other DNA sequences that translate to the same CDR3.

At sampling all donors were nominally healthy, likely with unrecorded immune exposures. It was with 60 Vbeta and 13 Jbeta primers that the PCR ran. The table came from immunoSEQ multiplex PCR; TCRdb's copy has only in-frame clones and leaves some out. The data hold a few hundred thousand clones, with 80% to 95% observed a single time. The sample consisted of PBMCs. The source of this sequence is a girl aged 2 to 9 in good health and CMV-seronegative. The chain couples TRBV27 to TRBJ1-2; possible D gene TRBD1, 6 bases. The CDR3 nucleotides read TGTGCCAGCAGTTTAACAGGGACTAACTATGGCTACACCTTC. Its translation is CASSLTGTNYGYTF.